These 12 T cell receptor beta chains were sequenced from one sample in a study of STAT3 mutations in large granular lymphocyte leukemia. The method was immunoSEQ multiplex PCR; TCRdb's version includes in-frame clones alone and lacks a portion of them. The table has thousands of clones, about 70% seen once. Points from the study as a whole: Every T-LGLL patient had at least one immunodominant TCRbeta clonotype.

Antigens of these TCRs are unknown. Sequenced material: peripheral blood mononuclear cells. These receptors were obtained from a man aged 55 to 69 with T-cell large granular lymphocyte leukemia. Some clones in this sample may be carry-over from other donors' samples.

The gene calls are TRBV30 and TRBJ1-2; D unresolved. Germline loops: CDR1 GTSNPN, CDR2 SVGIG (reference sequence). The V and J ends lost 4 bases and 8 bases respectively, with 8 bases between them. This CDR3 spans 10 amino acids. The CDR3 loop is CAWNRPGYTF. The CDR3 DNA reads as TGTGCCTGGAATCGTCCGGGCTACACCTTC.

The V and J genes are TRBV5-5 and TRBJ2-7; 7 bases are shared with TRBD1. The V gene's germline CDR1 is SGHKS and CDR2 YYEKEE (reference sequence). V shed 5 bases, J shed 3 bases, and the junction held 14 bases outside the gene matches. This CDR3 is built from 16 residues. The DNA for the CDR3 is TGTGCCAGCAGGTACTCCGGGACAGAGGGATTCTACGAGCAGTACTTC. Amino acid sequence: CASRYSGTEGFYEQYF.

CDR3 region: CASIPGLVATGELFF. CDR3 bases: TGTGCCAGCATCCCGGGACTAGTTGCCACCGGGGAGCTGTTTTTT. The chain links TRBV18 to TRBJ2-2; TRBD2 agrees at 8 bases. The germline CDR1 and CDR2 sequences are KGHSH and LQKENI. V was pared by 8 bases and J by 4 bases, with 9 bases of the junction left unmatched. CDR3 size: 15 residues.

This chain joins TRBV19 and TRBJ1-2; possible D gene TRBD1, 5 bases. This CDR3 has 15 residues. Between the trimmed V and J ends, which lost 6 bases and 3 bases, there was a span of 17 bases. CDR1 LNHDA and CDR2 SQIVND come from the germline V gene (reference sequence). The CDR3 protein is CASRKSRGSDYGYTF. The CDR3 nucleotides read TGTGCCAGTAGAAAATCCCGGGGGTCTGACTATGGCTACACCTTC.

The CDR3 spells CASSPSGTAYGYTF. CDR3 coding DNA: TGTGCCAGCAGCCCCTCCGGGACGGCCTATGGCTACACCTTC. The chain uses TRBV5-5 and TRBJ1-2, with a tentative D call TRBD1 (5 bases). Trimming cost V 4 bases and J 4 bases, with 14 bases left between them. CDR1 SGHKS and CDR2 YYEKEE come from the germline V gene (reference sequence). The CDR3 sequence is 14 residues long.

CDR3 DNA: TGCAGCACCGAAGTAGGGACAGATACGCAGTATTTT. This encodes CSTEVGTDTQYF. The genes are TRBV29-1 and TRBJ2-3; D gene ambiguous. This CDR3 has 12 residues. Germline V gives CDR1 SQVTM, CDR2 ANQGSEA. With 8 bases removed from V and 3 bases from J, the gap between germline ends came to 12 bases.

This chain links TRBV19 with TRBJ1-6, with 9 bases identical to TRBD1. Germline V lookup: CDR1 LNHDA, CDR2 SQIVND (reference sequence). J gave up 7 bases and V 6 bases, and 4 bases lay outside the gene matches. This CDR3 spans 14 amino acids. The CDR3 here is CASRGTGRNSPLHF. The CDR3, as DNA: TGTGCCAGTAGGGGGACAGGGAGAAATTCACCCCTCCACTTT.

CDR3 in DNA: TGTGCCAGCTCGACCGAAGCCAATCAGCCCCAGCATTTT. This codes for CASSTEANQPQHF. The rearrangement joins TRBV6-4 to TRBJ1-5, with D unresolved. The CDR3 has 13 residues. The ends were cut back, 8 bases at V and 3 bases at J, with 11 bases in the middle. Germline CDR1 reads MRHNA; CDR2 reads SNTAGT.

This clone came up a few times. This chain connects TRBV5-1 to TRBJ2-7, with D perhaps matching TRBD2 (6 bases). Germline loops: CDR1 SGHRS, CDR2 YFSETQ. V lost 0 bases and J lost 7, with 8 bases in between. This CDR3 has 12 amino acids. CDR3 bases: TGCGCCAGCAGCTTGGATGGGGGGGAGCAGTACTTC. Amino acids: CASSLDGGEQYF.

The chain is built from TRBV13 and TRBJ2-2; D gene uncertain. Germline-derived CDR1 and CDR2 are PRHDT and FYEKMQ (reference sequence). CDR3 length: 12 amino acids. The V end was cut by 5 bases, the J end by 3 bases, with 4 bases between. In DNA, the CDR3 is TGTGCCAGCAGCCCTGACACCGGGGAGCTGTTTTTT. Its protein product is CASSPDTGELFF.

The chain has TRBV5-4 and TRBJ2-5, with 14 bases aligning to TRBD2. The CDR3 spans 15 residues. Germline assignment: CDR1 SGHNT and CDR2 YYREEE (reference sequence). Unmatched junction bases numbered 3, after V lost 3 bases and J lost 5 bases. For the CDR3, the DNA is TGTGCCAGCAGCTGGGGACTAGCGGGGGTGGAGACCCAGTACTTC. Translated, it gives CASSWGLAGVETQYF.

The chain has TRBV5-1 and TRBJ2-3; the D gene is possibly TRBD1 (6 bases). CDR1 is SGHRS, CDR2 YFSETQ, per germline. Trimming took 0 bases from V and 1 from J, leaving 12 bases between them. The CDR3 length is 16 residues. CDR3 sequence reads: CASSLAQGLGTDTQYF. The CDR3, as DNA: TGCGCCAGCAGCTTGGCACAGGGCCTGGGCACAGATACGCAGTATTTT.